This T cell receptor beta chain stems from a study of CD8+CD57+ T cells in acquired aplastic anemia. Study-level background: Around 3.2 ug was the average amount of DNA from sorted CD4+ and CD8+ cells. Findings of the study overall: Twenty-nine was the count of CD8+ CDR3 sequences that patients shared with controls.

It was genomic DNA that served as the template for profiling TCR beta VDJ and CDR3. Each CDR3 protein gets one entry after TCRdb re-called the reads with MiXCR. The sample lists 300,000 or so distinct CDR3 sequences, 55% to 65% occurring once. CDR1 KGHDR and CDR2 SFDVKD come from the germline V gene. The trim removed 3 bases at V and 5 bases at J, leaving 7 bases unmatched. CDR3 length: 16 amino acids. As regards this clonotype: Its matching antigen is unknown.

Sequencing was performed on sorted CD4+, CD8+, or CD8+CD57+ T cells (not recorded which) from PBMCs. This TCR derives from a human donor with severe aplastic anemia or a healthy control (not recorded which). The gene calls are TRBV24-1 and TRBJ2-3; 10 positions match TRBD2. The CDR3, as DNA: TGTGCCACCAGTGATCTATCTAGCGGGAGAAGAGATACGCAGTATTTT. This sequence encodes CATSDLSSGRRDTQYF.